The 15 T cell receptor beta chains below all came from one sample that was sequenced in a study of Tregs in tolerant kidney transplant recipients (dated by TCRdb to the late 2010s). The protocol used for the library was the immunoSEQ multiplex PCR assay. Held by TCRdb, this immuneACCESS table contains in-frame sequences only and omits some clones. Under half of the omission traces to an unresolved V gene where checked; the cause of the rest is unknown. The record for this sample contains around 32,000 clones. Clones ranked in the top ten supply approximately 1.9% of the sample. The transplants used related donors with nonmyeloablative bone marrow transplantation, and mixed chimerism in the human trials was transient. Sequenced here: CD4+ T cells from blood (PBMCs), sampled 24 months after the transplant. The source of these receptors is a human patient who received a combined kidney and bone marrow transplant. Donor T cells from the graft may be present among the T cells after a transplant.

For this clone: The read terminates 3 residues ahead of where the CDR3 ends, so the germline J gene completes it. The chain carries TRBV11-3 and TRBJ2-7; D possibly corresponds to TRBD1 (6 bases). This CDR3 comprises 13 residues. Germline CDR1 and CDR2: SGHNT and YENEEA. The V and J ends lost 0 bases and 6 bases respectively, with 9 bases between them. This chain's CDR3 is CASSLEYRAEQYF. Partial CDR3 DNA: TGTGCCAGCAGCTTAGAGTACAGGGCCGAG.

On this clone: Read coverage stops 3 residues before the CDR3 terminus; the germline J gene supplies the remainder. This sequence joins TRBV30 and TRBJ1-1; 8 nucleotides align to TRBD1. The V and J ends lost 1 base and 1 base, in that order; junction bases with no gene match: 5. This CDR3 region has 15 residues. In germline, CDR1 is GTSNPN, CDR2 SVGIG (reference sequence). The sequenced CDR3 bases are TGTGCCTGGAGTGCCCCGGACAGGGCGAACACTGAA. Translated, it gives CAWSAPDRANTE. The whole CDR3 sequence is CAWSAPDRANTEAFF.

Incomplete CDR3 DNA: TGCAGTGCAACCGACAGGGGGGCCCGTGAGACC. Amino acids: CSATDRGARET. Given in full, the CDR3 is CSATDRGARETQYF. The rearrangement joins TRBV20-1 to TRBJ2-5, with 9 bases identical to TRBD1. With the read ending 3 residues before the CDR3 end, the germline J gene is used to fill in that end. The germline V gene has CDR1 DFQATT and CDR2 SNEGSKA (reference sequence). V lost 6 bases to trimming and J lost 5 bases; unmatched junction nucleotides: 10. The CDR3 sequence is 14 residues long.

With respect to this clone: The read ends 3 residues before the CDR3 terminus; that terminus is restored from the germline J gene. This chain connects TRBV10-2 to TRBJ1-1, with 7 nucleotides matching TRBD1. Unmatched junction bases numbered 13, after V lost 4 bases and J lost 5 bases. CDR1 is WSHSY, CDR2 SAAADI, per germline. The CDR3 runs to 16 residues. The CDR3 protein is CASSGDRVKPGTEAFF. The sequenced part of the CDR3 DNA is TGCGCCAGCAGTGGTGACAGGGTAAAACCGGGGACTGAA.

In the case of this clone: The read falls 3 residues short of the CDR3 end, and the missing part is taken from the germline J gene. The V gene is TRBV29-1, the J gene TRBJ1-2, with no clear D. CDR1 and CDR2 (germline): SQVTM, ANQGSEA. There are 15 residues in the CDR3. V lost 6 bases to trimming and J lost 0 bases, with 17 bases between them. The CDR3 reads CSVPPNQITNYGYTF. The sequenced part of the CDR3 DNA is TGCAGCGTCCCCCCGAACCAGATAACTAACTATGGC.

For this clone: Relative to the germline gene, one junction end is altered; a read error may explain this. Coverage ceases 3 residues before the CDR3 finishes, and the germline J gene fills in the end. The chain recombines TRBV18 with TRBJ1-4, with 9 nucleotides matching TRBD1. CDR1 is KGHSH and CDR2 is LQKENI in the germline V gene. This CDR3 is built from 15 residues. The CDR3 bases that were read are TGTGCCAGCTCCCCACAGGGGGCGGCTAATGAAAAA. Protein: CASSPQGAANEK. The full CDR3 protein is CASSPQGAANEKLFF. Filled out from reference TRBV18 and TRBJ1-4, the complete variable domain reads NAGVMQNPRHLVRRRGQEARLRCSPMKGHSHVYWYRQLPEEGLKFMVYLQKENIIDESGMPKERFSAEFPKEGPSILRIQQVVRGDSAAYFCASSPQGAANEKLFFGSGTQLSVL.

The DNA read from the CDR3 is TGTGCCAGCCGAAATTACTACAACACCGGGGAG. It codes for CASRNYYNTGE. The whole CDR3 protein reads CASRNYYNTGELFF. The genes are TRBV6-2 or TRBV6-3 and TRBJ2-2; unclear D gene. The read finishes 3 residues shy of the CDR3 end, and the germline J gene is used to complete it. The V gene lost 8 bases and the J gene lost 2 bases, with 12 bases spanning the gap. There are 14 residues in the CDR3. Germline V gives CDR1 MNHEY, CDR2 SVGEGT.

In regard to this clone: Read coverage stops 3 residues before the CDR3 terminus; the germline J gene supplies the remainder. This chain uses TRBV20-1 with TRBJ2-1; 13 bases line up with TRBD2. The CDR3 has 16 amino acids. CDR1 is DFQATT and CDR2 is SNEGSKA in the germline V gene (reference sequence). J was trimmed by 7 bases and V by 8 bases; bases with no gene match: 14. The CDR3 loop is CSSTARRTSGSNEQFF. The CDR3 DNA, read in part, is TGCAGTTCAACCGCGCGAAGGACTAGCGGGAGTAATGAG.

In regard to this clone: Sequencing ends 3 residues short of the CDR3 end; the germline J gene provides the rest. The chain is built from TRBV5-1 and TRBJ1-1, with no clear D. Germline assignment: CDR1 SGHRS and CDR2 YFSETQ. V was trimmed by 4 bases and J by 0 bases, leaving 16 bases between them. The CDR3 consists of 16 residues. CDR3 DNA, as far as it was read: TGCGCCAGCAGCCCCCGCCAGTTTAGCATGAACACTGAA. The encoded protein is CASSPRQFSMNTE. The whole CDR3 region reads CASSPRQFSMNTEAFF.

As for this clone: With the read ending 3 residues before the CDR3 end, the germline J gene is used to fill in that end. J is TRBJ2-3 and V is TRBV7-2; D gene uncertain. The ends were cut back, 4 bases at V and 2 bases at J, with 4 bases in the middle. There are 12 residues in the CDR3. Germline CDR1 and CDR2: SGHTA and FQGNSA. The CDR3 loop is CASSSFTDTQYF. The covered CDR3 bases are TGTGCCAGCAGCTCATTCACAGATACG.

As to this clone: The sequenced fragment ends 3 residues before the CDR3 boundary, so the rest is inferred from the germline J gene. The chain carries TRBV5-1 and TRBJ1-3; maybe TRBD1 (5 bases). The CDR3 runs to 15 residues. Germline V gene sequence: CDR1 SGHRS, CDR2 YFSETQ. With 2 bases removed from V and 0 bases from J, the gap between germline ends came to 9 bases. The sequenced CDR3 bases are TGCGCCAGCAGCTTCCAGGGAGACTCTGGAAACACC. Amino acid sequence: CASSFQGDSGNT. From start to end, the CDR3 is CASSFQGDSGNTIYF.

Incomplete CDR3 DNA: TGTGCCAGTAGTAAGGTCGGGGACTTGCAAGAGACC. Protein sequence: CASSKVGDLQET. The CDR3 as a whole reads CASSKVGDLQETQYF. The chain uses TRBV19 and TRBJ2-5; D is possibly TRBD2 (6 bases). The read ends 3 residues before the CDR3 terminus; that terminus is restored from the germline J gene. The germline gives CDR1 LNHDA, CDR2 SQIVND (reference sequence). Trimming took 4 bases from V and 2 from J, leaving 14 bases between them. This CDR3 has 15 amino acids.

Points on this clone: The read ends 3 residues shy of where the CDR3 ends; the end is completed using the germline J gene. V and J are TRBV7-8 and TRBJ2-7, with 11 bases fitting TRBD1. V lost 3 bases, J lost 3 bases, and 10 bases stayed unmatched. The CDR3 sequence is 17 residues long. Germline CDR1 SGHVS, CDR2 FQNEAQ. CDR3 DNA, as far as it was read: TGTGCCAGCAGCTTGCGCCCCCCGGGACAGGGGGTCTACGAG. Protein sequence: CASSLRPPGQGVYE. In full, the CDR3 reads CASSLRPPGQGVYEQYF.

Concerning this clone itself: The CDR3 is cut off 3 residues early in the read; its end comes from the germline J gene. This sequence joins TRBV12-3 or TRBV12-4 and TRBJ2-3, with 8 bases lining up with TRBD2. This CDR3 comprises 18 residues. V shed 5 bases, J shed 0 bases, and the junction held 13 bases outside the gene matches. Partial CDR3 DNA: TGTGCCAGCAGTGTTACCTCTGGTTTAGCGGGAAGCACAGATACG. Protein: CASSVTSGLAGSTDT. The full-length CDR3 reads as CASSVTSGLAGSTDTQYF.

In the case of this clone: The CDR3 extends 3 residues past the end of the read, so its final part is completed from the germline J gene. The chain links TRBV7-9 to TRBJ2-1; 12 bases match TRBD2. Germline V gene lookup returns CDR1 SEHNR and CDR2 FQNEAQ (reference sequence). V lost 5 bases to trimming and J lost 8 bases; unmatched junction nucleotides: 7. The CDR3 length is 15 residues. CDR3 DNA, as far as it was read: TGTGCCAGCAGCCAGACTAGCGGGAGTAGGGATGAG. The encoded protein is CASSQTSGSRDE. The whole CDR3 sequence is CASSQTSGSRDEQFF.